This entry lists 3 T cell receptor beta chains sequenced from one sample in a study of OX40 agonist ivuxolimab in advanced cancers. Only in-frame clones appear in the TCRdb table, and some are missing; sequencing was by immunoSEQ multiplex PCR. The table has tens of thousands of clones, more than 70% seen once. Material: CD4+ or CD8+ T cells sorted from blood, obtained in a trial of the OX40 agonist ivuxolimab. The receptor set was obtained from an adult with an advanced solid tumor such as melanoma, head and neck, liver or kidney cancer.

The CDR3 loop is CASSLVSGRRNEQFF. CDR3 nucleotides: TGCGCCAGCAGCTTGGTTAGCGGGAGAAGGAATGAGCAGTTCTTC. The chain combines TRBV5-1 with TRBJ2-1; 9 bases align to TRBD2. The ends lost 0 bases at V and 7 bases at J; junction bases unmatched: 5. The CDR3 spans 15 residues. Germline CDR1 reads SGHRS; CDR2 reads YFSETQ.

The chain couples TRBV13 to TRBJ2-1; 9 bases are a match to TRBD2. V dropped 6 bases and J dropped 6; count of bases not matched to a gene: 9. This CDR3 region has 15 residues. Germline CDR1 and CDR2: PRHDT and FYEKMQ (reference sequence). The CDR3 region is CASSLTSGWSNEQFF. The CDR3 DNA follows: TGTGCCAGCAGTCTCACTAGCGGGTGGAGCAATGAGCAGTTCTTC.

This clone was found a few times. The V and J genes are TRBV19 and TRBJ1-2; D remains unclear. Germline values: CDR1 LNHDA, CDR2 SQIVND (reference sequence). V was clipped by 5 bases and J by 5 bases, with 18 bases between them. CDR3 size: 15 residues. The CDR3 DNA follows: TGTGCCAGTAGTCCCGGCGGCCTCCTGGTATATGGCTACACCTTC. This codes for CASSPGGLLVYGYTF.